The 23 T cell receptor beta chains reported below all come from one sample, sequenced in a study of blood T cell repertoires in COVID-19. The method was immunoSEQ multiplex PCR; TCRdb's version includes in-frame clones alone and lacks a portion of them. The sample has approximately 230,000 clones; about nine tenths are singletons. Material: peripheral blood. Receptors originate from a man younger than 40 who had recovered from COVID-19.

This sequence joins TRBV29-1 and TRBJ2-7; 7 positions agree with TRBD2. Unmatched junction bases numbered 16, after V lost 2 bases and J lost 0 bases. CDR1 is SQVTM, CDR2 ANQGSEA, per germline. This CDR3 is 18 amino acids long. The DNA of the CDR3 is TGCAGCGTTGAATCCCCCGGGGGTGGCCCGGGGGGCTCCTACGAGCAGTACTTC. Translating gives CSVESPGGGPGGSYEQYF.

CDR3: CASSEGAYEQYF. The CDR3 nucleotides read TGTGCCAGCAGTGAAGGCGCCTACGAGCAGTACTTC. The chain recombines TRBV6-1 with TRBJ2-7; D remains unclear. CDR3 length: 12 residues. V lost 1 base, J lost 2 bases, and 3 bases lay in between. Germline CDR1 MNHNS, CDR2 SASEGT.

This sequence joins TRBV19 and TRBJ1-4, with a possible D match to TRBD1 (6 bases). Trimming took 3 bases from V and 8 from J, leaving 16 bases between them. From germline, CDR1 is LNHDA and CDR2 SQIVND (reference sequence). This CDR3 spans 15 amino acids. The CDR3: CASSILQGEAEKLFF. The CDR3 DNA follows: TGTGCCAGTAGTATCCTACAGGGTGAGGCCGAAAAACTGTTTTTT. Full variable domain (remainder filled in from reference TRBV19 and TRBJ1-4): DGGITQSPKYLFRKEGQNVTLSCEQNLNHDAMYWYRQDPGQGLRLIYYSQIVNDFQKGDIAEGYSVSREKKESFPLTVTSAQKNPTAFYLCASSILQGEAEKLFFGSGTQLSVL.

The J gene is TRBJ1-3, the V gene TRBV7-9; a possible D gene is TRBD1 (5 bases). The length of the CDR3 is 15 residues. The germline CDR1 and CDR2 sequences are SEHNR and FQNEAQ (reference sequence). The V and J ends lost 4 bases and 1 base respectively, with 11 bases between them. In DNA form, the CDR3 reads TGTGCCAGCAGCTCCGTACAGGCATCTGGAAACACCATATATTTT. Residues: CASSSVQASGNTIYF.

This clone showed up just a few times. CDR3 sequence reads: CASSLVGRAQGTEAFF. The CDR3 coding sequence is TGTGCCAGCAGCTTAGTCGGACGGGCCCAGGGCACTGAAGCTTTCTTT. This rearrangement joins TRBV7-2 to TRBJ1-1; perhaps TRBD1 as D (5 bases). V lost 1 base, J lost 4 bases, and 16 bases lay in between. The CDR3 length is 16 residues. From germline, CDR1 is SGHTA and CDR2 FQGNSA.

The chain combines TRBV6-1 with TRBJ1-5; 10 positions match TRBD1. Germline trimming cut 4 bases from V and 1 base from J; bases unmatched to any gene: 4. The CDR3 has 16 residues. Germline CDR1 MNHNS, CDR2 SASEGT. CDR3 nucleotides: TGTGCCAGCAGTGGGAGACAGGGGGCGAGCAATCAGCCCCAGCATTTT. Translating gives CASSGRQGASNQPQHF.

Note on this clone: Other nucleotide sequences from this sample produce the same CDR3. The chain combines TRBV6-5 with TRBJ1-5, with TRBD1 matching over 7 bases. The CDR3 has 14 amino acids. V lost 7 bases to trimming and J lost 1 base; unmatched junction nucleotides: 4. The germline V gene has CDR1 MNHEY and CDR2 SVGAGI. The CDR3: CASNPTGSNQPQHF. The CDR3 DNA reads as TGTGCCAGCAACCCGACAGGGAGCAATCAGCCCCAGCATTTT.

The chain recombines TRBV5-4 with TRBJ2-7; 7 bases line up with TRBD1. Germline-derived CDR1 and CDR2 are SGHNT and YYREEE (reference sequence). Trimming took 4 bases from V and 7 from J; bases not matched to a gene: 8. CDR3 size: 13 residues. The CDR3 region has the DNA TGTGCCAGCAGCACCCAGGACAGGTCTGAGCAGTACTTC. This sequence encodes CASSTQDRSEQYF.

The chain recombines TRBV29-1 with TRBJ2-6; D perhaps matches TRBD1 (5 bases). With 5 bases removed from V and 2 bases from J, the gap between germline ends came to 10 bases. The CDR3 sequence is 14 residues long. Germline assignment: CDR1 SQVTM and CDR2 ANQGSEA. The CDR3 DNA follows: TGCAGCGTTTTAACAGGAACTGGGGCCAACGTCCTGACTTTC. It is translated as CSVLTGTGANVLTF.

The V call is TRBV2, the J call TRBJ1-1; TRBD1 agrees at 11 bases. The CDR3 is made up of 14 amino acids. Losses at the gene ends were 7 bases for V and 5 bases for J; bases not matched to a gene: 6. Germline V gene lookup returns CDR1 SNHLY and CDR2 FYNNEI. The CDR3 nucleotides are TGTGCCAGCATACGGGACAGGGGGGGGACTGAAGCTTTCTTT. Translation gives CASIRDRGGTEAFF.

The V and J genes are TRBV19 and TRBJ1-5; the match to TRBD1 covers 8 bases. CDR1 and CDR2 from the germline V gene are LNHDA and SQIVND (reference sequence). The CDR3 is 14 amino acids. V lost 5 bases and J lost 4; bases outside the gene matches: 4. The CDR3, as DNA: TGTGCCAGTAGTTCGACAGGGGCTAATCAGCCCCAGCATTTT. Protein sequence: CASSSTGANQPQHF.

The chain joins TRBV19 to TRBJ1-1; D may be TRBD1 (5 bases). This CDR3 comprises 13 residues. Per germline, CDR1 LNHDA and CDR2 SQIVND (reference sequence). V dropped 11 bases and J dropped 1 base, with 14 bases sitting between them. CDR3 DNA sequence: TGTGCCGGGGGGGGACGGCAGAACACTGAAGCTTTCTTT. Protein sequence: CAGGGRQNTEAFF.

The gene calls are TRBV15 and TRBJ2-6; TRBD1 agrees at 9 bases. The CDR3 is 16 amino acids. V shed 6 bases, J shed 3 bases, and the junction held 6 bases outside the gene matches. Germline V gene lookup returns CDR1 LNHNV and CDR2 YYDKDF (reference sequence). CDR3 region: CATSGQGKFGANVLTF. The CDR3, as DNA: TGTGCCACCAGTGGACAGGGGAAATTTGGGGCCAACGTCCTGACTTTC.

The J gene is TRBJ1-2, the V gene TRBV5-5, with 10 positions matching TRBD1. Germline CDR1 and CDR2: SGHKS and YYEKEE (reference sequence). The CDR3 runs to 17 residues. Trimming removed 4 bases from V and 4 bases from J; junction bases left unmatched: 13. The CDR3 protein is CASSTHSTGQGIYGYTF. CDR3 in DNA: TGTGCCAGCAGCACTCACTCCACGGGACAGGGGATCTATGGCTACACCTTC.

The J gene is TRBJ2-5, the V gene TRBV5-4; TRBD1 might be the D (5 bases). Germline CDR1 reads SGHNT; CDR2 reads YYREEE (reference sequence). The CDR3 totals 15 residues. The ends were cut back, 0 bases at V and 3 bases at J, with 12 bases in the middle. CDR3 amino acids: CASSLARGLKETQYF. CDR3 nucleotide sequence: TGTGCCAGCAGCTTGGCTAGGGGCCTGAAAGAGACCCAGTACTTC.

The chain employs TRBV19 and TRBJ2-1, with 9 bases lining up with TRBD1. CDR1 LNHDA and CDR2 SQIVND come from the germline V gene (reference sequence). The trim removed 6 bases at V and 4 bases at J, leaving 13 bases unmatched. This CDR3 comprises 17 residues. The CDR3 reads CASRTTGGGIAYNEQFF. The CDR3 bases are TGTGCCAGTAGAACGACAGGGGGAGGTATTGCTTACAATGAGCAGTTCTTC.

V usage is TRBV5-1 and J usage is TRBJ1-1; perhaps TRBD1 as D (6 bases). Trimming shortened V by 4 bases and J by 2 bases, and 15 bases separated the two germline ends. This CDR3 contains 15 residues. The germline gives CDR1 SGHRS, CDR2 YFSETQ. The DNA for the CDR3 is TGCGCCAGCAGCAAGCTACAGGGTGCAAACACTGAAGCTTTCTTT. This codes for CASSKLQGANTEAFF.

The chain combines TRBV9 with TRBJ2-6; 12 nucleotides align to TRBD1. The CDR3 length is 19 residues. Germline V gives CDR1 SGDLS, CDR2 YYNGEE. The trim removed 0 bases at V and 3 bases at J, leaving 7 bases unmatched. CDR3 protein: CASSVAGQGALGGANVLTF. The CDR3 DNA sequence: TGTGCCAGCAGCGTAGCGGGACAGGGGGCACTAGGTGGGGCCAACGTCCTGACTTTC.

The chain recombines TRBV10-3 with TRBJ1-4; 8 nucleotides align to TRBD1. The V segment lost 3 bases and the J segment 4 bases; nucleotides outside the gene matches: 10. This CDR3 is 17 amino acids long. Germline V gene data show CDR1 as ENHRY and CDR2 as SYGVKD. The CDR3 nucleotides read TGTGCCATCAGTGAAAGGGCTGGACAGGGACTTAATGAAAAACTGTTTTTT. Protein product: CAISERAGQGLNEKLFF.

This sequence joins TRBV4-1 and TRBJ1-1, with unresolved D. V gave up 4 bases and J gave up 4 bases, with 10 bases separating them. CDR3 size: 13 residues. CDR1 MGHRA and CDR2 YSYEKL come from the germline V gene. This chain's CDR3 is CASSLPLVTEAFF. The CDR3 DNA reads TGCGCCAGCAGCCTCCCTCTTGTCACTGAAGCTTTCTTT.

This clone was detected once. CDR3 nucleotides: TGTGCCAGCAGCACCCCCGTCAGTCTCGATTCACCCCTCCACTTT. Residues: CASSTPVSLDSPLHF. The J gene is TRBJ1-6, the V gene TRBV28; D ambiguous. The CDR3 totals 15 residues. Germline values: CDR1 MDHEN, CDR2 SYDVKM. V gave up 6 bases and J gave up 8 bases, with 17 bases separating them. Full variable domain (remainder filled in from reference TRBV28 and TRBJ1-6): DVKVTQSSRYLVKRTGEKVFLECVQDMDHENMFWYRQDPGLGLRLIYFSYDVKMKEKGDIPEGYSVSREKKERFSLILESASTNQTSMYLCASSTPVSLDSPLHFGNGTRLTVT.

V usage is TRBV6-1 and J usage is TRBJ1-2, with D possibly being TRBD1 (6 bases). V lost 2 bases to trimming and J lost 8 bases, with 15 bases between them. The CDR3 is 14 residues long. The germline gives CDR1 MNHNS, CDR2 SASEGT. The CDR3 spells CASSERGFVGGYTF. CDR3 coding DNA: TGTGCCAGCAGTGAAAGGGGGTTTGTAGGGGGCTACACCTTC.

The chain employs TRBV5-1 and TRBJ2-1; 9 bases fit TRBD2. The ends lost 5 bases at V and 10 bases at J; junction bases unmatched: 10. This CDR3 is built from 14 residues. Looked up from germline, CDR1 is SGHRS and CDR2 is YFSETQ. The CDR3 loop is CASRPGLASREQFF. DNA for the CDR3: TGCGCCAGCAGACCGGGACTAGCTTCCAGAGAGCAGTTCTTC.